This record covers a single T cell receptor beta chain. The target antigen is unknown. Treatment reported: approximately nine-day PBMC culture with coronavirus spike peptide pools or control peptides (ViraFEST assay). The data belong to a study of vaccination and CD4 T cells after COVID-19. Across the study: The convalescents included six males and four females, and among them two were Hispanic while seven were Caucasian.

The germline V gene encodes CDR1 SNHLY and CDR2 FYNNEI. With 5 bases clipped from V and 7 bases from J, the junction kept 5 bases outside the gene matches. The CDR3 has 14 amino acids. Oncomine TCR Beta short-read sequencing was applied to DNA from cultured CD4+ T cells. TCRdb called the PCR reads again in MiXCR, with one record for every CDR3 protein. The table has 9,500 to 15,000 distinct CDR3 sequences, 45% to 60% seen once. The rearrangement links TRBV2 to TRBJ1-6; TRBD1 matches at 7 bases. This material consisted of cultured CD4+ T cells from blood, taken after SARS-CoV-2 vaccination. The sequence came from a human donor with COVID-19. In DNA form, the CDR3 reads TGTGCCAGCAGTCGGACAGGTGGCAATTCACCCCTCCACTTT. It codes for CASSRTGGNSPLHF.